This TCR beta chain was captured by sequencing in a study of blood T cell repertoires in COVID-19. About the research overall: The origin of the acute and convalescent COVID-19 samples was the United States, Italy and Spain.

The CDR3 has 14 residues. The V gene's germline CDR1 is MNHEY and CDR2 SVGAGI. V lost 5 bases to trimming and J lost 5 bases, with 13 bases between them. The repertoire was sequenced with immunoSEQ multiplex PCR; TCRdb's copy has only in-frame clones and lacks some. The sample lists 300,000 to 400,000 clones, around nine tenths occurring once. The genes are TRBV6-5 and TRBJ2-1; tentative D call: TRBD1 (6 bases). Input material: peripheral blood. This receptor was identified in a human donor in a cohort sampled during active COVID-19. The CDR3 region is CASSTGNLDNEQFF. The CDR3 nucleotides are TGTGCCAGCAGTACAGGGAATTTAGACAATGAGCAGTTCTTC.